The TCR beta chain under discussion was sequenced for a study of tissue T cells after allogeneic stem cell transplantation. Time point meaning: mouse harvest day 14 after allogeneic transplant. The graft held 10^6 splenic CD5+ T cells and 10^7 T-cell-depleted bone marrow cells. The ends were cut back, 4 bases at V and 9 bases at J, with 14 bases in the middle. This CDR3 is built from 12 residues. CDR1 is NNHDY, CDR2 SYVADS, per germline. General observations from the study: Anatomically similar tissues had similar TCR repertoires within each patient. Shared clones across patients were few; motif clustering revealed tissue-specific shared signatures. Only a limited share of tissue TCRs appeared in blood or spleen. Some tissue clones might be persisting host cells; their alloreactivity or antigen specificity was not determined.

Repertoires were generated with immunoSEQ multiplex PCR, while TCRdb's copy carries only in-frame clones and drops some. The table includes thousands of clones, almost 50% detected once. A word on this clone: The target antigen is unknown. Genes and germline come from the mouse. The observed sequence ends 1 residue before the CDR3 terminus, with the missing tail filled in from the germline J gene.

Input material: lymph node tissue. The rearrangement uses TRBV13-3 and TRBJ2-7; a possible D gene is TRBD1 (5 bases). This TCR was recovered from a female BALB/c mouse given C57BL/6 T cells with graft-versus-host disease after an allogeneic hematopoietic cell transplant. The CDR3 reads CASSPDKEGQYF. The part of the CDR3 DNA that was read is TGTGCCAGCAGTCCGGACAAGGAGGGACAGTAC.